The 9 T cell receptor beta chains below come from one sample, sequenced in a study of CD8+CD57+ T cells in acquired aplastic anemia (dated by TCRdb to 2016 to 2019). Sequencing used an Illumina HiSeq 2000. Genomic DNA was used as template for profiling of TCR beta VDJ combinations and CDR3 sequences. In-frame beta chains were kept once TCRdb had trimmed the public reads at Q25 with fastp and called clones with MiXCR. Duplicate CDR3 protein sequences are folded into a single record with the most common DNA and genes. The sample table lists 200,000 to 250,000 distinct CDR3 sequences, around 49% of them with a count of one. Clones ranked in the top ten supply about 20% of the sample. Expansion of CD8+CD57+ cells had been shown by flow cytometry in the patients chosen for sequencing. The sequenced sample consisted of sorted CD4+, CD8+, or CD8+CD57+ T cells (not recorded which) from PBMCs. These TCRs come from a human donor with aplastic anemia.

This clonotype occurred many times. V and J are TRBV9 and TRBJ2-7, with 8 bases that match TRBD1. Looked up from germline, CDR1 is SGDLS and CDR2 is YYNGEE. Unmatched junction bases numbered 4, after V lost 0 bases and J lost 5 bases. The CDR3 runs to 14 residues. Written as DNA, the CDR3 is TGTGCCAGCAGCGTAGCCTACAGGGGGAACGAGCAGTACTTC. It yields the protein CASSVAYRGNEQYF.

This chain connects TRBV11-2 to TRBJ2-3; D not certain. The CDR3 consists of 12 residues. V dropped 3 bases and J dropped 2 bases, with 3 bases sitting between them. Germline V gene sequence: CDR1 SGHAT, CDR2 FQNNGV. CDR3 loop: CASSFLTDTQYF. The CDR3 region has the DNA TGTGCCAGCAGCTTTCTCACAGATACGCAGTATTTT.

The chain couples TRBV10-3 to TRBJ2-3; tentative D call: TRBD1 (6 bases). The length of the CDR3 is 15 residues. Germline lookup yields CDR1 ENHRY and CDR2 SYGVKD. V dropped 2 bases and J dropped 11 bases, with 20 bases sitting between them. This chain's CDR3 is CAISETVAGASEQYF. CDR3 DNA: TGTGCCATCAGTGAGACAGTGGCAGGGGCAAGCGAGCAGTATTTT.

This clonotype was seen at least ten times. V gene TRBV3-1 combines with J gene TRBJ2-1, with 8 bases matching TRBD2. The CDR3 sequence is 13 residues long. The junction had 3 bases not matched to a gene; V was cut back by 5 bases and J by 6 bases. Germline values: CDR1 LGHDT, CDR2 YNNKEL (reference sequence). CDR3 region: CASSFRGGNEQFF. In DNA, the CDR3 is TGTGCCAGCAGCTTTCGGGGGGGCAATGAGCAGTTCTTC.

The chain joins TRBV19 to TRBJ1-1, with D possibly TRBD1 on 6 matching bases. CDR3 length equals 13 residues. The germline CDR1 and CDR2 sequences are LNHDA and SQIVND (reference sequence). Trimming left V 8 bases short and J 0 bases short, with 10 bases between. The CDR3 nucleotides are TGTGCCAGTGGGGGACATATGAACACTGAAGCTTTCTTT. Translation: CASGGHMNTEAFF. The entire variable domain, with the rest obtained from reference TRBV19 and TRBJ1-1, is as follows: DGGITQSPKYLFRKEGQNVTLSCEQNLNHDAMYWYRQDPGQGLRLIYYSQIVNDFQKGDIAEGYSVSREKKESFPLTVTSAQKNPTAFYLCASGGHMNTEAFFGQGTRLTVV.

This chain connects TRBV27 to TRBJ2-5; 9 bases agree with TRBD1. From germline, CDR1 is MNHEY and CDR2 SMNVEV (reference sequence). V gave up 5 bases and J gave up 7 bases; unmatched junction bases: 5. The CDR3 consists of 13 residues. Here the CDR3 reads CASSPRTGATQYF. CDR3 nucleotides: TGTGCCAGCAGTCCAAGGACAGGGGCGACCCAGTACTTC.

This clonotype was seen ten or more times. The rearrangement joins TRBV7-2 to TRBJ2-2, with a tentative D call TRBD2 (5 bases). V gave up 5 bases and J gave up 7 bases, with 17 bases separating them. Germline V CDR1 and CDR2: SGHTA, FQGNSA. This CDR3 spans 15 amino acids. The CDR3 sequence: CASSAGTGPIGELFF. As DNA, the CDR3 is TGTGCCAGCAGCGCGGGTACTGGTCCGATCGGGGAGCTGTTTTTT.

The CDR3 loop reads CASSPGQGTSSYGYTF. As DNA, the CDR3 is TGTGCCAGCAGCCCAGGACAGGGCACCTCTAGCTATGGCTACACCTTC. The chain links TRBV7-3 to TRBJ1-2; 8 bases fit TRBD1. The V and J ends lost 5 bases and 4 bases, in that order; junction bases with no gene match: 12. Per germline, CDR1 SGHTA and CDR2 FQGTGA. This CDR3 is built from 16 residues.

This sequence joins TRBV2 and TRBJ1-1; 8 bases are shared with TRBD1. This CDR3 contains 14 residues. The germline V gene encodes CDR1 SNHLY and CDR2 FYNNEI. J gave up 3 bases and V 2 bases, and 2 bases lay outside the gene matches. As DNA, the CDR3 is TGTGCCAGCAGTGAACGACAGGGGTACACTGAAGCTTTCTTT. Translated, it gives CASSERQGYTEAFF.